The 6 T cell receptor beta chains presented below share a single source sample, sequenced in a study of regulatory T cells in long-lasting Graves disease. In building TCR beta libraries, iRepertoire HTBI primers were used together with Arm-PCR of CDR3 regions. TCRdb called the multiplex PCR reads again in MiXCR, with one record for every CDR3 protein. The table lists roughly 250,000 distinct CDR3 sequences, around 19% of them singletons. The time point is: newly diagnosed GD, antithyroid drugs for less than 3 months. There was RNA extracted from PBMCs, and the TCR library was made from it. These data also featured in a second study, about T cells in Graves' hyperthyroidism and ophthalmopathy.

Sequenced here: peripheral blood mononuclear cells (PBMCs), sampled at new diagnosis, from a patient treated with antithyroid drugs. The receptor set was obtained from a woman aged 25 to 39 with Graves disease.

V gene TRBV20-1 combines with J gene TRBJ1-2; TRBD1 aligns across 7 bases. The CDR3 runs to 13 residues. J lost 3 bases, V lost 3 bases, and 4 bases had no gene match. CDR1 and CDR2 (germline): DFQATT, SNEGSKA (reference sequence). CDR3 amino acids: CSASPRGDYGYTF. The CDR3 DNA reads TGCAGTGCTAGTCCCAGGGGGGACTATGGCTACACCTTC.

This clonotype was seen at least ten times. V is TRBV3-1 and J is TRBJ1-3; D is possibly TRBD1 (6 bases). V lost 6 bases to trimming and J lost 4 bases, with 16 bases between them. Looked up from germline, CDR1 is LGHDT and CDR2 is YNNKEL (reference sequence). The CDR3 is 15 residues long. Here the CDR3 reads CASRSAGGLGNTIYF. Written as DNA, the CDR3 is TGTGCCAGCAGATCAGCCGGGGGCCTCGGAAACACCATATATTTT. Full variable domain (outside the CDR3, taken from reference TRBV3-1 and TRBJ1-3): DTAVSQTPKYLVTQMGNDKSIKCEQNLGHDTMYWYKQDSKKFLKIMFSYNNKELIINETVPNRFSPKSPDKAHLNLHINSLELGDSAVYFCASRSAGGLGNTIYFGEGSWLTVV.

This clonotype was seen only a few times. The chain carries TRBV11-3 and TRBJ2-3; weak D call: TRBD2 (5 bases). The CDR3 spans 14 residues. Trimming cost V 5 bases and J 0 bases, with 9 bases left between them. CDR1 SGHNT and CDR2 YENEEA come from the germline V gene. The chain's CDR3 is CASSRGSSTDTQYF. In DNA, the CDR3 is TGTGCCAGCAGCCGGGGTTCTAGCACAGATACGCAGTATTTT. Together with reference TRBV11-3 and TRBJ2-3, the CDR3 gives the full variable domain: EAGVVQSPRYKIIEKKQPVAFWCNPISGHNTLYWYLQNLGQGPELLIRYENEEAVDDSQLPKDRFSAERLKGVDSTLKIQPAELGDSAVYLCASSRGSSTDTQYFGPGTRLTVL.

This clonotype was seen many times. This chain joins TRBV19 and TRBJ1-5; D gene ambiguous. The germline CDR1 and CDR2 sequences are LNHDA and SQIVND (reference sequence). Trimming took 7 bases from V and 3 from J, leaving 10 bases between them. The CDR3 has 13 residues. CDR3 sequence: CASTGQTNQPQHF. DNA of the CDR3: TGTGCCAGTACTGGGCAGACCAATCAGCCCCAGCATTTT.

The genes are TRBV19 and TRBJ1-2; D unclear. Between the trimmed V and J ends, which lost 5 bases and 1 base, there was a span of 11 bases. This CDR3 has 14 amino acids. CDR1 and CDR2 (germline): LNHDA, SQIVND (reference sequence). The CDR3 region is CASSHPYLNYGYTF. CDR3 sequence (DNA): TGTGCCAGTAGTCACCCCTATCTTAACTATGGCTACACCTTC.

This chain uses TRBV19 with TRBJ1-2, with D possibly TRBD1 on 5 matching bases. This CDR3 is 15 amino acids long. Germline V gene sequence: CDR1 LNHDA, CDR2 SQIVND (reference sequence). Trimming took 5 bases from V and 4 from J, leaving 17 bases between them. The CDR3 loop is CASSANLRAVYGYTF. The CDR3 DNA is TGTGCCAGTAGTGCCAACCTCAGGGCGGTCTATGGCTACACCTTC. The full variable domain, completed using reference TRBV19 and TRBJ1-2, is DGGITQSPKYLFRKEGQNVTLSCEQNLNHDAMYWYRQDPGQGLRLIYYSQIVNDFQKGDIAEGYSVSREKKESFPLTVTSAQKNPTAFYLCASSANLRAVYGYTFGSGTRLTVV.